This T cell receptor beta chain was documented in a study of T-cell memory formation after mild COVID-19 (dated by TCRdb to the early 2020s). Regarding the study in general: TCR sequence clusters from the two donors were largely donor specific. T-cell clones expanding and contracting after mild COVID-19 in two donors were tracked by longitudinal TCRalpha and TCRbeta repertoire sequencing. Two young, previously healthy adult volunteers, one female and one male, were included in the cohort.

Overall results and qualifications from the work: The detection of some responding clones in pre-infection memory suggests that pre-existing cross-reactive memory T cells joined the SARS-CoV-2 response. SARS-CoV-2 specificity of the second-wave clones peaking on day 37 was not confirmed. Contracting CD4+ clones were located mainly in the CM and EM memory subsets, whereas CD8+ clones were found to be enriched in EMRA. Only two mild cases were covered in the study, and larger cohorts including severe cases with pre-infection samples were considered necessary. From day 15 to 85, contracting clones showed balanced CD4/CD8 phenotypes, whereas a second wave of clones that expanded from day 15 to 37 leaned towards CD4+.

TCRdb names Illumina NovaSeq 6000 as the instrument used. cDNA libraries for TCRalpha and TCRbeta were prepared by 5'RACE using constant-segment primers, with sample barcodes and unique molecular identifiers added. Trizol reagent was used to extract RNA from every sample. Libraries were amplified in two PCR steps, with a second sample barcode and Illumina TruSeq adapters added in the second step. Sequencing of libraries was performed on an Illumina NovaSeq with 2 x 150 bp paired-end reads. Processing in the source paper ran as follows. With migec v1.2.7, reads were demultiplexed and then collapsed into UMI-guided consensus sequences. With mixcr v2.1.11, UMI consensuses were aligned to TRA and TRB V and J templates and assembled into clonotypes. Expanded or contracted clonotypes were those called significant by both edgeR and NoisET, with noise models trained on biological replicates. For edgeR calls, the thresholds were a false discovery rate-adjusted p below 0.01 and a log2 fold-change of 1. As an exploratory analysis of dynamics, max-normalized trajectories of the 1000 most abundant clonotypes were examined by PCA with hierarchical clustering. Each responding clone was given a CD4 or CD8 phenotype based on the CD4+ and CD8+ repertoires, which had been sequenced separately. The public reads were reprocessed in TCRdb via fastp at Q25 and MiXCR, keeping in-frame beta chains. Here each entry gathers all rows of one CDR3 protein and keeps the most common genes and DNA. V and J calls and clone size were set by TCRdb, not the authors. For this sample the table gives 400,000 or so distinct CDR3 sequences, of which roughly 20% were detected only once. The ten largest clonotypes hold roughly 8.4% of the sample.

This clonotype was counted between two and nine times. The target of this receptor is not known. There are no base qualities to consult, and no much larger clone falls within one base. Including the terminal cysteine and phenylalanine, the CDR3 comprises 12 residues. The retained sequence is limited to the CDR3, 36 bases, with the frame set at the first base. The germline V gene specifies ENHRY as CDR1 and SYGVKD as CDR2. Germline trimming amounts to 4 bases on V and 3 bases on J, with 0 as the count of junction bases outside the gene matches. PBMCs were isolated by Ficoll-Paque density gradient centrifugation.

Sequenced input: PBMCs or a T cell subset sorted from them (not recorded which). The origin of this receptor is an adult woman who had mild COVID-19 (a few samples of this study predate the infection). The sample titles of this study are shuffled in the database, so cell type and time point are left out; the donor was told from shared clones. The rearranged chain carries TRBV10-3 and TRBJ2-7; 7 nucleotides in the junction match TRBD2. This receptor carries the CDR3 CAISGGGYEQYF. The DNA sequence follows: TGTGCCATCAGTGGCGGGGGCTACGAGCAGTACTTC.